The clone carrying this T cell receptor beta chain was detected ten times or more. The CDR3 totals 13 residues. V shed 1 base and J shed 6 bases, with 12 bases lying between them. Per germline, CDR1 SQVTM and CDR2 ANQGSEA. This record belongs to a study of response to subunit inactivated influenza vaccine. TCRdb ran MiXCR on the RT-PCR reads and lists one entry per CDR3 protein. The sample has about 780,000 distinct CDR3 sequences; about 18% are singletons. The chain uses TRBV29-1 and TRBJ1-1; no reliable D call. The material was PBMCs from blood, obtained 5 to 6 days after vaccination. This clonotype originated in a man between 45 and 60 years old who received an inactivated influenza vaccine. CDR3 loop: CSVEGRQRAEAFF. DNA for the CDR3: TGCAGCGTTGAAGGGAGGCAGAGAGCTGAAGCTTTCTTT.